These 25 T cell receptor beta chains originate from one sample sequenced in a study of cytomegalovirus exposure and HLA in healthy donors. The PCR had 60 Vbeta and 13 Jbeta primers. Sequenced by immunoSEQ multiplex PCR; TCRdb stores in-frame clones only, minus some. This table holds roughly 130,000 clones, roughly 69% found once. The material sequenced was PBMCs. The receptors here all came from a human donor in good health.

This clone has more than one count but fewer than ten. V and J are TRBV27 and TRBJ2-1; perhaps TRBD2 as D (6 bases). CDR1 and CDR2 (germline): MNHEY, SMNVEV (reference sequence). V lost 5 bases and J lost 2, with 13 bases in between. The CDR3 is 15 amino acids. The CDR3 nucleotides read TGTGCCAGCAGTCGGGCCGGGGGACCCTACAATGAGCAGTTCTTC. This codes for CASSRAGGPYNEQFF.

The chain uses TRBV5-1 and TRBJ2-2; 11 bases fit TRBD1. V trimming: 4 bases; J trimming: 4 bases; junction bases outside the gene matches: 15. The CDR3 is 19 amino acids. Germline loops: CDR1 SGHRS, CDR2 YFSETQ. DNA of the CDR3: TGCGCCAGCAGCAAAACCTCTAAGGACAGGGGGCGGGGCACCGGGGAGCTGTTTTTT. This gives the protein CASSKTSKDRGRGTGELFF.

This CDR3 is CASSYSTSGRDTQYF. The CDR3 region has the DNA TGTGCCAGCAGTTACTCGACTAGCGGGAGAGATACGCAGTATTTT. The V call is TRBV6-5, the J call TRBJ2-3; 12 positions match TRBD2. The CDR3 is 15 residues long. J was trimmed by 5 bases and V by 0 bases; bases with no gene match: 0. Germline V gives CDR1 MNHEY, CDR2 SVGAGI.

The chain couples TRBV6-4 to TRBJ2-3, with D perhaps TRBD2 (6 bases). This CDR3 region has 14 residues. Germline-derived CDR1 and CDR2 are MRHNA and SNTAGT. V lost 4 bases, J lost 0 bases, and 8 bases lay in between. CDR3 region: CASSVAGSTDTQYF. In nucleotides, the CDR3 is TGTGCCAGCAGTGTGGCGGGAAGCACAGATACGCAGTATTTT.

This chain connects TRBV19 to TRBJ1-5; tentative D call: TRBD1 (5 bases). Trimming took 6 bases from V and 7 from J, leaving 10 bases between them. The CDR3 covers 12 residues. CDR1 and CDR2 from the germline V gene are LNHDA and SQIVND (reference sequence). As DNA, the CDR3 is TGTGCCAGTAGGGCCCGGGGGCAGCCCCAGCATTTT. It encodes CASRARGQPQHF.

The CDR3 loop is CASSLVSGRAFDEQFF. In DNA, the CDR3 is TGCGCCAGCAGCTTGGTTTCCGGGAGGGCCTTCGATGAGCAGTTCTTC. The chain uses TRBV5-1 and TRBJ2-1; TRBD2 aligns across 8 bases. V dropped 0 bases and J dropped 8; count of bases not matched to a gene: 10. CDR1 is SGHRS, CDR2 YFSETQ, per germline. The CDR3 loop spans 16 amino acids.

The chain couples TRBV6-6 to TRBJ2-7; D is ambiguous. The CDR3 runs 16 residues. V lost 4 bases to trimming and J lost 0 bases, with 16 bases between them. The germline V gene has CDR1 MNHNY and CDR2 SVGAGI (reference sequence). CDR3 sequence: CASSSVLSPSSYEQYF. The CDR3 region has the DNA TGTGCCAGCAGTTCGGTTCTCTCCCCGAGCTCCTACGAGCAGTACTTC.

This clone came up a few times. The V call is TRBV5-1, the J call TRBJ2-3; D uncertain. CDR3 length equals 13 residues. V dropped 5 bases and J dropped 2 bases, with 9 bases sitting between them. CDR1 and CDR2 (germline): SGHRS, YFSETQ. CDR3 DNA: TGCGCCAGCAGGACTGTACTCACAGATACGCAGTATTTT. It is translated as CASRTVLTDTQYF. The entire variable domain, with the rest obtained from reference TRBV5-1 and TRBJ2-3, is as follows: KAGVTQTPRYLIKTRGQQVTLSCSPISGHRSVSWYQQTPGQGLQFLFEYFSETQRNKGNFPGRFSGRQFSNSRSEMNVSTLELGDSALYLCASRTVLTDTQYFGPGTRLTVL.

The chain uses TRBV7-2 and TRBJ2-7, with TRBD2 matching 14 bases. V lost 2 bases, J lost 3 bases, and 9 bases stayed unmatched. This CDR3 contains 18 residues. Germline CDR1 and CDR2: SGHTA and FQGNSA. CDR3 sequence reads: CASSLSSGLAGVIYEQYF. CDR3 in DNA: TGTGCCAGCAGCTTATCCTCGGGACTAGCGGGAGTCATCTACGAGCAGTACTTC.

The rearrangement joins TRBV11-2 to TRBJ2-7; a possible D gene is TRBD2 (5 bases). Between the trimmed V and J ends, which lost 0 bases and 9 bases, there was a span of 27 bases. CDR1 and CDR2 (germline): SGHAT, FQNNGV. The CDR3 is made up of 18 amino acids. In nucleotides, the CDR3 is TGTGCCAGCAGCTTAGAGGCACCCTGGGCTAGCCCACTGATCGGGCAGTACTTC. Its translation: CASSLEAPWASPLIGQYF.

The chain joins TRBV6-5 to TRBJ2-2; 7 bases map to TRBD1. The V segment lost 0 bases and the J segment 3 bases; nucleotides outside the gene matches: 4. The CDR3 has 16 residues. Per germline, CDR1 MNHEY and CDR2 SVGAGI. In DNA form, the CDR3 reads TGTGCCAGCAGTTACTCGATAGGGGGCTACACCGGGGAGCTGTTTTTT. Translated: CASSYSIGGYTGELFF.

The J gene is TRBJ2-1, the V gene TRBV10-3; 10 bases fit TRBD2. The length of the CDR3 is 13 residues. The germline gives CDR1 ENHRY, CDR2 SYGVKD. V lost 7 bases, J lost 7 bases, and 4 bases stayed unmatched. The CDR3 region is CAIKASGSNEQFF. In DNA, the CDR3 is TGTGCCATCAAGGCTAGCGGGAGTAATGAGCAGTTCTTC.

This chain joins TRBV25-1 and TRBJ2-3; perhaps TRBD2 as D (5 bases). V lost 0 bases, J lost 6 bases, and 13 bases lay in between. Germline V gene lookup returns CDR1 MGHDK and CDR2 SYGVNS. The CDR3 spans 15 residues. As DNA, the CDR3 is TGTGCCAGCAGTGAATATTCGGTTCCGGGGGATACGCAGTATTTT. Amino acid sequence: CASSEYSVPGDTQYF.

In the case of this clone: The same CDR3 arises from other DNA sequences in this sample as well. The chain uses TRBV9 and TRBJ1-6; D call uncertain. Germline lookup yields CDR1 SGDLS and CDR2 YYNGEE. The CDR3 extends over 13 amino acids. V was cut by 0 bases and J by 9 bases, with 7 bases left in between. This chain's CDR3 is CASSVAEGSPLHF. The CDR3 DNA is TGTGCCAGCAGCGTAGCTGAGGGTTCACCCCTCCACTTT.

This chain uses TRBV19 with TRBJ1-1; 8 positions agree with TRBD1. The junction had 4 bases not matched to a gene; V was cut back by 1 base and J by 0 bases. CDR1 is LNHDA and CDR2 is SQIVND in the germline V gene (reference sequence). The CDR3 spans 16 residues. Here the CDR3 reads CASSIAGQVLNTEAFF. CDR3 DNA sequence: TGTGCCAGTAGTATAGCGGGACAGGTCTTGAACACTGAAGCTTTCTTT.

J is TRBJ2-2 and V is TRBV9; 8 bases align to TRBD2. Per the germline V gene, CDR1 is SGDLS and CDR2 is YYNGEE. The CDR3 contains 16 residues. The V gene end was trimmed by 1 base and the J gene end by 1 base; junction bases not matched to a gene: 3. The CDR3 region is CASSVLAGRNTGELFF. CDR3 in DNA: TGTGCCAGCAGCGTACTAGCGGGCCGGAACACCGGGGAGCTGTTTTTT.

This sequence joins TRBV7-2 and TRBJ1-4; 7 bases align to TRBD1. CDR3 length: 15 amino acids. The germline gives CDR1 SGHTA, CDR2 FQGNSA. V was clipped by 1 base and J by 3 bases; unmatched bases: 2. The CDR3 bases are TGTGCCAGCAGCTTAGTCGGGACAGCTAATGAAAAACTGTTTTTT. Translation gives CASSLVGTANEKLFF.

J is TRBJ2-2 and V is TRBV27; 7 positions match TRBD1. The CDR3 extends over 14 amino acids. Germline V gene data show CDR1 as MNHEY and CDR2 as SMNVEV (reference sequence). V was clipped by 6 bases and J by 0 bases; unmatched bases: 1. CDR3 loop: CASRGQSNTGELFF. The CDR3 region has the DNA TGTGCCAGCAGGGGACAGTCGAACACCGGGGAGCTGTTTTTT.

The genes are TRBV5-4 and TRBJ1-1, with TRBD1 as a possible D gene (5 bases). This CDR3 contains 14 residues. Germline CDR1 is SGHNT and CDR2 is YYREEE (reference sequence). With 4 bases removed from V and 6 bases from J, the gap between germline ends came to 16 bases. CDR3 nucleotides: TGTGCCAGCAGCGGACCCCAGGGAAATCCTGAAGCTTTCTTT. Translation gives CASSGPQGNPEAFF.

This clone occurred a few times. The rearrangement links TRBV27 to TRBJ1-2; a possible D gene is TRBD1 (5 bases). Trimming shortened V by 2 bases and J by 5 bases, and 15 bases separated the two germline ends. Germline loops: CDR1 MNHEY, CDR2 SMNVEV (reference sequence). The CDR3 consists of 15 residues. The CDR3 sequence: CASSLGASRFYGYTF. The CDR3 region has the DNA TGTGCCAGCAGTTTAGGGGCCAGTAGGTTTTATGGCTACACCTTC.

This chain uses TRBV21-1 with TRBJ1-3; no check of the table's D call, TRBD1, against the DNA was made. TRBV21-1 is classified as a pseudogene. The CDR3 spans 15 residues. This CDR3 is CASSKGRVRGNTIYF. In DNA form, the CDR3 reads TGTGCCAGCAGCAAAGGCAGGGTGAGGGGAAACACCATATATTTT.

This chain joins TRBV7-9 and TRBJ1-2; 8 positions match TRBD1. V shed 5 bases, J shed 2 bases, and the junction held 4 bases outside the gene matches. The CDR3 length is 14 residues. Germline CDR1 reads SEHNR; CDR2 reads FQNEAQ (reference sequence). The CDR3 reads CASSPRTGNYGYTF. In nucleotides, the CDR3 is TGTGCCAGCAGCCCGCGGACAGGGAACTATGGCTACACCTTC.

V gene TRBV27 combines with J gene TRBJ2-1; 10 bases match TRBD2. The CDR3 totals 13 residues. Germline CDR1 and CDR2: MNHEY and SMNVEV (reference sequence). V shed 6 bases and J 5 bases; nucleotides not matched to a gene: 1. The CDR3 is CASRLAGNNEQFF. Here the CDR3 DNA reads TGTGCCAGCAGACTAGCGGGGAACAATGAGCAGTTCTTC.

CDR3 bases: TGTGCCAGTGGCCCGAGGAGCGGGAACACCGGGGAGCTGTTTTTT. It encodes CASGPRSGNTGELFF. The chain carries TRBV19 and TRBJ2-2; D perhaps matches TRBD2 (5 bases). Germline V gene data show CDR1 as LNHDA and CDR2 as SQIVND (reference sequence). The CDR3 totals 15 residues. Deletions cut 8 bases from V and 1 base from J, with 14 bases between.

The V gene is TRBV11-1, the J gene TRBJ1-2; TRBD1 aligns across 10 bases. J gave up 5 bases and V 5 bases, and 5 bases lay outside the gene matches. Germline-derived CDR1 and CDR2 are SGHAT and FQDESV (reference sequence). This CDR3 has 14 residues. CDR3 in DNA: TGTGCCAGCAGCCCGCCGGGACAGGGGTATGGCTACACCTTC. It encodes CASSPPGQGYGYTF.